These T cell receptor beta chains were read from a single sample in a study of T cells in Graves' hyperthyroidism and ophthalmopathy. TCRdb re-analysed the multiplex PCR reads in MiXCR, keeping a single row per CDR3 protein. The table has around 190,000 distinct CDR3 sequences, around 17% seen once. Sample: blood. These receptors were collected from a woman aged 50 to 60 with Graves' hyperthyroidism. Both conserved end residues are part of each CDR3. D genes are given only for firm matches. Expanded clones get a size class; other rows say once, few or many, or leave the size out.

v_call	j_call	d_call	clone_size	cdr3_aa	cdr3_nt
TRBV20-1	TRBJ2-1	TRBD2	many	CSASQSGSFHEQFF	TGCAGTGCTAGTCAGAGCGGGAGTTTTCATGAGCAGTTCTTC
TRBV6-6	TRBJ2-3	.	many	CASSYEIPGRGTDTQYF	TGTGCCAGCAGTTACGAAATACCGGGACGAGGAACAGATACGCAGTATTTT
TRBV12-3/TRBV12-4	TRBJ1-1	.	many	CASSSTTENTEAFF	TGTGCCAGCAGTTCAACTACCGAGAACACTGAAGCTTTCTTT
TRBV30	TRBJ2-7	.	many	CACGRADSFEQYF	TGTGCCTGCGGCAGGGCGGATTCCTTCGAGCAGTACTTC
TRBV5-1	TRBJ1-1	TRBD1	many	CASSLTGQGWEAFF	TGCGCCAGCAGCTTGACGGGACAGGGGTGGGAAGCTTTCTTT
TRBV20-1	TRBJ1-1	.	.	CSARDGGGSTEAFF	TGCAGTGCTAGAGATGGAGGGGGGAGCACTGAAGCTTTCTTT
TRBV9	TRBJ2-2	.	many	CASSVGVGELFF	TGTGCCAGCAGCGTAGGAGTCGGGGAGCTGTTTTTT
TRBV30	TRBJ1-3	.	.	CAWRDSGNTIYF	TGTGCCTGGAGAGACTCTGGAAACACCATATATTTT
TRBV24-1	TRBJ2-7	.	few	CATSEGIYEQYF	TGTGCCACCTCAGAGGGAATCTACGAGCAGTACTTC
TRBV27	TRBJ1-1	.	many	CASSWVGNTEAFF	TGTGCCAGCAGTTGGGTAGGGAACACTGAAGCTTTCTTT
TRBV7-9	TRBJ2-1	TRBD2	.	CASSPGTSGRAVNEQFF	TGTGCCAGCAGCCCCGGGACTAGCGGGAGGGCCGTCAATGAGCAGTTCTTC
TRBV30	TRBJ1-6	.	.	CAWSETGMDPLHF	TGTGCCTGGAGTGAGACAGGAATGGATCCCCTCCACTTT
TRBV7-8	TRBJ2-7	TRBD2	many	CASSFSTLAGSSYEQYF	TGTGCCAGCAGCTTTTCCACTCTAGCGGGGAGCTCCTACGAGCAGTACTTC
TRBV20-1	TRBJ2-3	TRBD2	.	CSAQLAVSTDTQYF	TGCAGTGCGCAACTAGCGGTTAGCACAGATACGCAGTATTTT
TRBV2	TRBJ2-7	.	many	CASSYLSGTTKDEQYF	TGTGCCAGCAGCTACCTTAGCGGAACTACAAAGGACGAGCAGTACTTC
TRBV11-2	TRBJ2-7	.	many	CASSLSPGFYEQYF	TGTGCCAGCAGCTTAAGTCCAGGGTTCTACGAGCAGTACTTC
TRBV30	TRBJ1-6	.	few	CAWSVRQGRQNSPLHF	TGTGCCTGGAGTGTACGGCAGGGAAGACAAAATTCACCCCTCCACTTT
TRBV14	TRBJ1-1	TRBD1	.	CASSFRGLGTEAFF	TGTGCCAGCAGCTTCAGGGGGCTTGGCACTGAAGCTTTCTTT
TRBV20-1	TRBJ2-1	TRBD2	.	CSATSSGAYNEQFF	TGCAGTGCCACTTCTAGCGGGGCCTACAATGAGCAGTTCTTC